What follows are 13 T cell receptor beta chains derived from one specimen sequenced in a study of vaccination effects on CD4 cells after COVID-19. These receptors are not linked to any known antigen. This table comes from immunoSEQ multiplex PCR, and its TCRdb copy is limited to in-frame clones, with some not included. The sample includes more than 25,000 clones, 80% seen only once; the top ten take 5.5% to 7.5%. Sequencing was preceded by expansion of antigen-specific CD4+ T cells with viral peptide pools in the ViraFEST assay. The culture ran for nine to ten days, and then CD4+ T cells were isolated. Participants got two doses of BNT162b2 or mRNA-1273 vaccine. The specimen was CD4+ T cells from PBMCs cultured with SARS-CoV-2 spike peptides, collected after COVID-19 vaccination. Source of these receptors: a human donor who received a COVID-19 vaccine. Some clones in this sample may be carry-over from other donors' samples.

This clone was observed once. The chain links TRBV4-3 to TRBJ2-7; 7 bases fit TRBD2. The CDR3 extends over 14 amino acids. V shed 1 base, J shed 0 bases, and the junction held 0 bases outside the gene matches. The germline V gene encodes CDR1 LGHNA and CDR2 YSLEER. Written as DNA, the CDR3 is TGCGCCAGCAGCCAAGGCGGGAGCTCCTACGAGCAGTACGTC. Amino acids: CASSQGGSSYEQYV.

The chain joins TRBV7-3 to TRBJ2-5; 7 bases map to TRBD2. V dropped 8 bases and J dropped 4; count of bases not matched to a gene: 10. The CDR3 runs 14 residues. Germline CDR1 reads SGHTA; CDR2 reads FQGTGA. The CDR3 DNA follows: TGTGCCAGCGCCCGCGCTGGGAGGGGAGAGACCCAGTACTTC. Translation gives CASARAGRGETQYF.

The gene calls are TRBV5-4 and TRBJ2-1, with 8 bases identical to TRBD2. The CDR3 contains 16 residues. Germline V gives CDR1 SGHNT, CDR2 YYREEE (reference sequence). The V segment lost 1 base and the J segment 4 bases; nucleotides outside the gene matches: 7. CDR3 region: CASSLLLAGRYNEQFF. For the CDR3, the DNA is TGTGCCAGCAGCTTGTTGCTAGCGGGCCGATACAATGAGCAGTTCTTC.

The chain combines TRBV7-2 with TRBJ1-1; D is undetermined. CDR1 is SGHTA and CDR2 is FQGNSA in the germline V gene. V lost 1 base, J lost 8 bases, and 11 bases lay in between. The CDR3 has 13 residues. CDR3 sequence: CASSLDRRTEAFF. DNA for the CDR3: TGTGCCAGCAGCTTAGATCGGCGCACCGAAGCTTTCTTT. The complete variable domain, with remaining parts taken from reference TRBV7-2 and TRBJ1-1, reads GAGVSQSPSNKVTEKGKDVELRCDPISGHTALYWYRQSLGQGLEFLIYFQGNSAPDKSGLPSDRFSAERTGGSVSTLTIQRTQQEDSAVYLCASSLDRRTEAFFGQGTRLTVV.

This clone was recorded only once. This specimen includes other DNA sequences encoding the same CDR3. The chain links TRBV12-5 to TRBJ1-5, with D possibly being TRBD1 (5 bases). V was trimmed by 0 bases and J by 2 bases, leaving 11 bases between them. The CDR3 is 16 amino acids. Per the germline V gene, CDR1 is LGHNT and CDR2 is FRNRAP. The CDR3 sequence is CASGLVEGQGNQPQHF. The DNA of the CDR3 is TGTGCTAGTGGTTTGGTAGAGGGGCAGGGCAATCAGCCCCAGCATTTT.

V usage is TRBV3-1 (or the pseudogene TRBV3-2) and J usage is TRBJ1-2, with a possible D match to TRBD1 (5 bases). Germline-derived CDR1 and CDR2 are LGHDT and YNNKEL (reference sequence). Trimming pared 1 base from V and 0 bases from J, leaving 9 bases between. This CDR3 is 15 amino acids long. The CDR3 is CASSQVPDTNYGYTF. DNA for the CDR3: TGTGCCAGCAGCCAAGTGCCGGACACTAACTATGGCTACACCTTC.

For the CDR3, the DNA is TGTGCCAGCAGCGCCCGGACGGGGAACTATGGCTACACCTTC. Its translation is CASSARTGNYGYTF. The rearrangement links TRBV9 to TRBJ1-2; the D is unclear. V lost 3 bases, J lost 2 bases, and 11 bases lay in between. Per germline, CDR1 SGDLS and CDR2 YYNGEE. The CDR3 totals 14 residues.

The chain uses TRBV19 and TRBJ1-5, with D possibly TRBD1 on 5 matching bases. V lost 3 bases, J lost 3 bases, and 18 bases lay in between. This CDR3 region has 17 residues. CDR1 and CDR2 (germline): LNHDA, SQIVND (reference sequence). The DNA for the CDR3 is TGTGCCAGTAGTATCACCGGGACGGGATTTTTCAATCAGCCCCAGCATTTT. Its translation: CASSITGTGFFNQPQHF.

This rearrangement joins TRBV19 to TRBJ2-1, with D perhaps being TRBD1 or TRBD2 (5 bases each). This CDR3 is built from 15 residues. The V gene lost 9 bases and the J gene lost 4 bases, with 19 bases spanning the gap. Per the germline V gene, CDR1 is LNHDA and CDR2 is SQIVND (reference sequence). The CDR3 DNA is TGTGCCAGCTTTTCGGGGATGGGGCCTTACAATGAGCAGTTCTTC. Its translation: CASFSGMGPYNEQFF.

This chain connects TRBV4-3 to TRBJ2-3; 8 positions match TRBD2. V trimming: 3 bases; J trimming: 1 base; junction bases outside the gene matches: 15. The CDR3 extends over 19 amino acids. Germline V gives CDR1 LGHNA, CDR2 YSLEER. CDR3 sequence: CASSQHHPGGTSRTDTQYF. CDR3 nucleotides: TGCGCCAGCAGCCAGCACCACCCGGGGGGGACCTCCCGCACAGATACGCAGTATTTT.

This clone showed up just once. The chain joins TRBV10-2 to TRBJ2-2; D is undetermined. There are 14 residues in the CDR3. Between the trimmed V and J ends, which lost 7 bases and 3 bases, there was a span of 12 bases. The germline V gene encodes CDR1 WSHSY and CDR2 SAAADI. The CDR3 nucleotides are TGCGCCAGCAACCGCCCCGAATACACCGGGGAGCTGTTTTTT. This gives the protein CASNRPEYTGELFF.

The gene calls are TRBV6-2 or TRBV6-3 and TRBJ1-6, with 11 bases identical to TRBD1. Germline-derived CDR1 and CDR2 are MNHEY and SVGEGT. CDR3 length: 16 residues. V lost 6 bases, J lost 7 bases, and 8 bases stayed unmatched. CDR3 amino acids: CASSPWRDRGNSPLHF. In DNA form, the CDR3 reads TGTGCCAGCAGCCCTTGGAGGGACAGGGGGAATTCACCCCTCCACTTT.

This chain joins TRBV18 and TRBJ1-5, with 12 positions matching TRBD1. Germline trimming cut 4 bases from V and 9 bases from J; bases unmatched to any gene: 7. Germline assignment: CDR1 KGHSH and CDR2 LQKENI. The length of the CDR3 is 15 residues. The DNA for the CDR3 is TGTGCCAGCTCACGGGGACAGGGGGCAATGATGCCCCAGCATTTT. This translates into CASSRGQGAMMPQHF.